This T cell receptor beta chain appears in the sequencing data of a study of T cell responses to AZD1222 COVID-19 vaccine. V lost 0 bases and J lost 7; bases outside the gene matches: 14. CDR3 length: 17 residues. Germline CDR1 is SGHDT and CDR2 is YYEEEE. In its sample, this clone was seen once. Profiling relied on immunoSEQ multiplex PCR, and the TCRdb table lists in-frame clones only, not all of them. The sample carries 140,000 to 150,000 clones, approximately 78% recorded once. The specimen was peripheral blood, collected on day 0 of MenACWY control vaccination. This clonotype was obtained from an adult in good health. The chain joins TRBV5-6 to TRBJ2-7; 9 positions agree with TRBD1. The DNA for the CDR3 is TGTGCCAGCAGCTTGGGTATTACGGACAGGGGTTCGGATGAGCAGTACTTC. This codes for CASSLGITDRGSDEQYF.